This T cell receptor (beta chain) was profiled in a study of blood T cell repertoires in COVID-19. For the study at large: Italy, Spain and the United States were the sources of the convalescent and acute COVID-19 samples.

This CDR3 spans 16 amino acids. The germline V gene has CDR1 MNHEY and CDR2 SVGAGI. Trimming took off 2 bases at V and 4 bases at J, with 14 bases between the two ends. Authors' analysis steps: The authors estimated nucleated cell counts from reference gene primer amplification. Profiling relied on immunoSEQ multiplex PCR, and the TCRdb table lists in-frame clones only, not all of them. V and J calls plus clone size are reproduced from that table; the DNA served to infer D and trimming. The sample lists 200,000 to 300,000 clones; about nine tenths were seen once. The source of this sequence is a man aged 25-40 years with COVID-19, enrolled during active disease. J is TRBJ1-4 and V is TRBV6-5; no reliable D call. Sequencing was performed on peripheral blood. In DNA form, the CDR3 reads TGTGCCAGCAGTTACACAAGAAGAGGGCTTAATGAAAAACTGTTTTTT. Translated: CASSYTRRGLNEKLFF.